This TCR beta chain was profiled in a study of blood T cell repertoires in COVID-19. The wider study: Italy, Spain and the United States were the sources of the convalescent and acute COVID-19 samples. Sample material is recorded as cDNA or gDNA derived from T cells, B-cell-depleted T cells, or PBMCs.

Under the authors' procedure: Amplifying reference gene primers gave estimates of nucleated cell counts. TCRdb's table, derived via immunoSEQ multiplex PCR, lists solely in-frame clones and lacks some. The V and J calls and clone size are taken from that table; D and trimming were inferred from the DNA. Found here are 43,000 or so clones, more than 70% of them singletons; the top ten hold 5.5% to 6.5%. The CDR3 extends over 16 amino acids. The germline V and J ends were trimmed by 3 bases and 2 bases, with 19 bases remaining between them. Per germline, CDR1 DFQATT and CDR2 SNEGSKA (reference sequence).

What was sequenced was peripheral blood. The clonotype comes from a woman over 75 with acute or convalescent COVID-19. The chain links TRBV20-1 to TRBJ1-1; possibly TRBD1 for D (6 bases). The CDR3 is CSASIPTGWYNTEAFF. CDR3 DNA: TGCAGTGCTAGTATCCCCACAGGGTGGTATAACACTGAAGCTTTCTTT.